These 2 T cell receptor beta chains originate from one sample sequenced in a study of T cells after posttransplantation cyclophosphamide. Cyclophosphamide on days +3 and +4 followed busulfan-fludarabine conditioning and a marrow graft. The method was immunoSEQ multiplex PCR; TCRdb's version includes in-frame clones alone and lacks a portion of them. The sample was found to contain roughly 1,500 clones, and every one recurs. This specimen consisted of PBMCs, obtained after an allogeneic stem cell transplant with post-transplant cyclophosphamide. These receptors were taken from a young adult male patient who received an allogeneic stem cell transplant from a related donor, was CMV-positive, and had acute GVHD only. Among the T cells, some may be from the graft donor.

This clone was seen at least ten times. CDR3: CASSLSGGAPDTQYF. The CDR3 DNA reads as TGTGCCAGCAGCCTTAGCGGGGGGGCTCCAGATACGCAGTATTTT. The V and J genes are TRBV11-2 and TRBJ2-3; 11 bases map to TRBD2. V was pared by 5 bases and J by 4 bases, with 5 bases of the junction left unmatched. The CDR3 length is 15 residues. Germline V gives CDR1 SGHAT, CDR2 FQNNGV.

This clone rates as medium-sized (0.01 to 0.1%). V is TRBV10-1 and J is TRBJ2-5; 9 nucleotides agree with TRBD2. Looked up from germline, CDR1 is WNHNN and CDR2 is SYGVQD (reference sequence). The V segment lost 3 bases and the J segment 3 bases; nucleotides outside the gene matches: 5. CDR3 size: 15 residues. The CDR3 loop is CASSEGAGGEETQYF. For the CDR3, the DNA is TGCGCCAGCAGTGAAGGGGCGGGGGGGGAAGAGACCCAGTACTTC.